This T cell receptor beta chain was obtained from a study of cytomegalovirus exposure and HLA in healthy donors. PCR amplification relied on 60 Vbeta primers (plus 13 Jbeta primers). The protocol was immunoSEQ multiplex PCR, while the TCRdb copy is restricted to in-frame clones and leaves out a portion. The data hold some 160,000 clones, with 78% observed a single time. V was clipped by 1 base and J by 5 bases; unmatched bases: 10. The CDR3 length is 16 residues. Germline CDR1 MGHRA, CDR2 YSYEKL. Specimen: PBMCs. This TCR was sampled from a woman aged 40 to 50 in good health and CMV-seropositive. The chain has TRBV4-1 and TRBJ2-7; 8 nucleotides match TRBD1. CDR3 nucleotide sequence: TGCGCCAGCAGCCAAGCAGCACTGGACAGGGAAAACGAGCAGTACTTC. This codes for CASSQAALDRENEQYF.